The 17 T cell receptor beta chains below were found in one sample sequenced in a study of CD8 T cells in Susac syndrome. The RNA, about 0.45 to 1 ug, was put through reverse transcription using random hexamers. Via MiXCR, TCRdb re-called the immunoSEQ multiplex PCR reads, giving one row per CDR3 protein. The sample comprises 120,000 to 150,000 distinct CDR3 sequences, around 94% of which are singletons, and approximately 0.27% rests with the top ten. Sequences were obtained from CD8+ T cells from PBMCs. These receptors all stem from a human donor in good health.

The chain employs TRBV27 and TRBJ2-7; perhaps TRBD1 as D (6 bases). The CDR3 consists of 15 residues. CDR1 and CDR2 from the germline V gene are MNHEY and SMNVEV (reference sequence). Trimming took off 4 bases at V and 0 bases at J, with 13 bases between the two ends. The CDR3: CASSSGDGASYEQYF. The CDR3 nucleotides read TGTGCCAGCAGTTCAGGGGACGGTGCCTCCTACGAGCAGTACTTC.

This clonotype was seen a handful of times. V is TRBV12-3 or TRBV12-4 and J is TRBJ2-7; D is unresolved. The CDR3 sequence is 11 residues long. The ends were cut back, 5 bases at V and 3 bases at J, with 5 bases in the middle. The CDR3 DNA reads as TGTGCCAGCAGTGTCAACTACGAGCAGTACTTC. Protein product: CASSVNYEQYF.

This clonotype was detected once. The V gene is TRBV27, the J gene TRBJ2-7; the match to TRBD1 covers 9 bases. The CDR3 consists of 16 residues. Germline CDR1 MNHEY, CDR2 SMNVEV (reference sequence). V was pared by 5 bases and J by 6 bases, with 14 bases of the junction left unmatched. The CDR3 sequence is CASSPTPGTGHREQYF. The CDR3 nucleotides read TGTGCCAGCAGTCCTACCCCCGGGACAGGGCACCGCGAGCAGTACTTC.

CDR3 sequence (DNA): TGCAGCGTTGAAGATCCGGGGCAGTCCAACACCGGGGAGCTGTTTTTT. This translates into CSVEDPGQSNTGELFF. The chain employs TRBV29-1 and TRBJ2-2, with D tentatively TRBD1 or TRBD2 (5 bases each). Germline loops: CDR1 SQVTM, CDR2 ANQGSEA. The CDR3 loop spans 16 amino acids. V lost 0 bases and J lost 2, with 13 bases in between.

This chain uses TRBV6-5 with TRBJ2-5; D may correspond to TRBD1 or TRBD2 (6 bases each). This CDR3 contains 14 residues. Germline V CDR1 and CDR2: MNHEY, SVGAGI. V lost 2 bases, J lost 4 bases, and 11 bases lay in between. CDR3 sequence: CASSYPGAGETQYF. CDR3 nucleotide sequence: TGTGCCAGCAGTTACCCGGGGGCGGGAGAGACCCAGTACTTC.

This sequence joins TRBV5-6 and TRBJ1-2, with unresolved D. The V and J ends lost 6 bases and 1 base respectively, with 7 bases between them. Germline values: CDR1 SGHDT, CDR2 YYEEEE. The CDR3 loop spans 12 amino acids. CDR3 region: CASTVFNYGYTF. The CDR3 bases are TGTGCCAGCACCGTTTTTAACTATGGCTACACCTTC.

The gene calls are TRBV30 and TRBJ2-1; 9 bases fit TRBD2. Per the germline V gene, CDR1 is GTSNPN and CDR2 is SVGIG (reference sequence). With 3 bases clipped from V and 2 bases from J, the junction kept 11 bases outside the gene matches. This CDR3 contains 17 residues. CDR3 coding DNA: TGTGCCTGGAGCGGGGGACAGACTAGCGGACCCTACAATGAGCAGTTCTTC. Protein product: CAWSGGQTSGPYNEQFF.

The chain joins TRBV18 to TRBJ1-1; D is possibly TRBD1 (6 bases). V was clipped by 3 bases and J by 5 bases, with 13 bases between them. Germline V gene sequence: CDR1 KGHSH, CDR2 LQKENI. The length of the CDR3 is 14 residues. The CDR3 DNA sequence: TGTGCCAGCTCACCTACAGGGATGGGGACTGAAGCTTTCTTT. Translated: CASSPTGMGTEAFF.

The chain couples TRBV20-1 to TRBJ2-1, with 8 positions matching TRBD2. Germline-derived CDR1 and CDR2 are DFQATT and SNEGSKA (reference sequence). The CDR3 consists of 14 residues. The junction had 10 bases not matched to a gene; V was cut back by 7 bases and J by 5 bases. In DNA form, the CDR3 reads TGCAGTGGGGAATTAGCGGGACGCCACAATGAGCAGTTCTTC. Its protein is CSGELAGRHNEQFF.

The rearrangement joins TRBV4-3 to TRBJ2-1, with 9 bases that match TRBD2. Looked up from germline, CDR1 is LGHNA and CDR2 is YSLEER. The CDR3 covers 14 residues. The V gene end was trimmed by 2 bases and the J gene end by 10 bases; junction bases not matched to a gene: 6. For the CDR3, the DNA is TGCGCCAGCAGCCAATCTCATGCGGGAGGGGAGCAGTTCTTC. Translating gives CASSQSHAGGEQFF.

The genes are TRBV5-6 and TRBJ1-5, with D hard to call. The germline CDR1 and CDR2 sequences are SGHDT and YYEEEE. Trimming took off 4 bases at V and 0 bases at J, with 14 bases between the two ends. There are 16 residues in the CDR3. The CDR3 region has the DNA TGTGCCAGCAGCGAAGGGCCGGGATATAGCAATCAGCCCCAGCATTTT. It yields the protein CASSEGPGYSNQPQHF.

The chain carries TRBV15 and TRBJ2-2; 7 bases agree with TRBD2. Germline CDR1 LNHNV, CDR2 YYDKDF (reference sequence). This CDR3 spans 15 amino acids. Trimming cost V 2 bases and J 10 bases; bases outside gene matches: 10. CDR3 region: CATSRPGLVDEELFF. The CDR3 DNA follows: TGTGCCACCAGCAGACCTGGACTAGTTGACGAGGAGCTGTTTTTT.

The J gene is TRBJ2-7, the V gene TRBV14; 11 bases line up with TRBD2. V lost 1 base and J lost 2; bases outside the gene matches: 1. Germline loops: CDR1 SGHDN, CDR2 FVKESK. CDR3 length: 15 residues. CDR3 nucleotide sequence: TGTGCCAGCAGCCAAGGACTAGCGGGGCCCTACGAGCAGTACTTC. Encoded protein: CASSQGLAGPYEQYF.

This clonotype turned up a few times. The chain combines TRBV27 with TRBJ2-7, with a possible D match to TRBD1 (6 bases). V lost 4 bases to trimming and J lost 6 bases, with 10 bases between them. CDR1 and CDR2 (germline): MNHEY, SMNVEV (reference sequence). The CDR3 has 12 amino acids. This CDR3 is CASSSTGGEQYF. In DNA, the CDR3 is TGTGCCAGCAGTTCGACAGGAGGCGAGCAGTACTTC.

V gene TRBV7-9 combines with J gene TRBJ2-5; D is uncertain. The CDR3 totals 12 residues. Germline V gene lookup returns CDR1 SEHNR and CDR2 FQNEAQ (reference sequence). Trimming removed 6 bases from V and 1 base from J, with 6 bases in between. CDR3 DNA: TGTGCCAGCAGGGCCCCCCAAGAGACCCAGTACTTC. This translates into CASRAPQETQYF.

The rearrangement joins TRBV20-1 to TRBJ1-2; 9 bases are shared with TRBD1. CDR3 length: 14 residues. Trimming removed 1 base from V and 3 bases from J; junction bases left unmatched: 3. CDR1 and CDR2 from the germline V gene are DFQATT and SNEGSKA (reference sequence). The CDR3 sequence is CSARVDRGYYGYTF. CDR3 nucleotides: TGCAGTGCTAGAGTCGACAGGGGGTACTATGGCTACACCTTC.

This sequence joins TRBV29-1 and TRBJ2-5; D is unresolved. Germline V lookup: CDR1 SQVTM, CDR2 ANQGSEA. This CDR3 is 14 amino acids long. The V end lost 1 base, the J end lost 4 bases, and 13 bases lay between the germline ends. The chain's CDR3 is CSVEGADSRETQYF. In DNA form, the CDR3 reads TGCAGCGTTGAAGGGGCAGATTCTCGAGAGACCCAGTACTTC.